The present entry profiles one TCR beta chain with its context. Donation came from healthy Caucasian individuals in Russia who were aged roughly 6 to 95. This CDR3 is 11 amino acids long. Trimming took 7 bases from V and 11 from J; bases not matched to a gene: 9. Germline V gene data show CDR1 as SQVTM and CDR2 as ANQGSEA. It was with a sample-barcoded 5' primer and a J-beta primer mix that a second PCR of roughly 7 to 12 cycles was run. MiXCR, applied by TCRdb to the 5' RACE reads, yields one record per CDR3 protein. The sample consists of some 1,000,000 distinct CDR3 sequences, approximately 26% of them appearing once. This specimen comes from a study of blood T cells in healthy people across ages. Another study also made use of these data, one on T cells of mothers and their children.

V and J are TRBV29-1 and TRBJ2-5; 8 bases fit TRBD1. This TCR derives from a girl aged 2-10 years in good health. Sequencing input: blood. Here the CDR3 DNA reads TGCAGCGGCAGGACAGGGATAGAGCAGTACTTC. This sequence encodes CSGRTGIEQYF.